The next 32 T cell receptor beta chains were all read from a single sample in a study of beta chain features in type 1 diabetes (dated by TCRdb to between 2017 and 2018). Library construction relied on the immunoSEQ multiplex PCR assay. The High Capacity cDNA Reverse Transcription Kit was used to reverse transcribe all of the isolated RNA, meaning that expressed TCRB transcripts were what got sequenced. Entries here come from immuneACCESS through TCRdb and include only in-frame sequences with V and J called. Some clones fail to appear in such tables; in the studies checked, an unresolved V gene covers under half of the shortfall, and the cause of the remainder is unknown. The sample yields some 190,000 clones; around 7.9% were counted once. 0.5% of the sample goes to the ten largest clones. Their specific antigens are unknown. Paper-wide results and their limitations: Type 1 diabetes patients showed a moderate but significant shortening of TCRB CDR3 length in all four CD4+ subsets.

The specimen was central memory CD4+ T cells from blood. These TCRs come from a man aged 18 to 29 with type 1 diabetes.

This clone was counted only a few times. This chain links TRBV9 with TRBJ1-2; 8 positions match TRBD1. V lost 3 bases and J lost 3; bases outside the gene matches: 7. The CDR3 contains 15 residues. Germline V lookup: CDR1 SGDLS, CDR2 YYNGEE. The CDR3 DNA reads as TGTGCCAGCAGCGCAGCCCCGACAGGGGACTATGGCTACACCTTC. Amino acid sequence: CASSAAPTGDYGYTF.

As regards this clone: Other DNA sequences in this specimen translate into the identical CDR3. This sequence joins TRBV7-2 and TRBJ2-7, with 10 bases that match TRBD2. Trimming at V came to 1 base and at J to 0 bases, leaving 0 bases not matched to a gene. Germline V gene data show CDR1 as SGHTA and CDR2 as FQGNSA. The CDR3 sequence is 15 residues long. The CDR3 DNA follows: TGTGCCAGCAGCTTAGGGACTAGCGGCTCCTACGAGCAGTACTTC. Translated, it gives CASSLGTSGSYEQYF.

The chain carries TRBV28 and TRBJ2-7; TRBD2 is a possible D gene (6 bases). Per the germline V gene, CDR1 is MDHEN and CDR2 is SYDVKM. The length of the CDR3 is 13 residues. V was clipped by 4 bases and J by 8 bases, with 15 bases between them. CDR3 sequence: CASSYDGGWQQYF. The CDR3 DNA is TGTGCCAGCAGTTACGACGGGGGTTGGCAGCAGTACTTC.

The CDR3 sequence is CASRPPGGGGLLEQYF. DNA for the CDR3: TGTGCCAGCCGCCCCCCTGGGGGAGGGGGGCTACTCGAGCAGTACTTC. V is TRBV27 and J is TRBJ2-7; possibly TRBD2 for D (7 bases). Trimming stripped 8 bases from V and 6 bases from J, with 26 bases between. The germline CDR1 and CDR2 sequences are MNHEY and SMNVEV (reference sequence). This CDR3 contains 16 residues.

V and J are TRBV6-6 and TRBJ1-3, with D uncertain. Germline lookup yields CDR1 MNHNY and CDR2 SVGAGI (reference sequence). The CDR3 loop spans 11 amino acids. V was shortened by 4 bases and J by 9 bases, with 7 bases between the two germline ends. The CDR3 DNA follows: TGTGCCAGCAGTTCAGATACCACCATATATTTT. This encodes CASSSDTTIYF.

This clone was found a few times. The V and J genes are TRBV19 and TRBJ2-1; the match to TRBD2 covers 11 bases. Germline CDR1 LNHDA, CDR2 SQIVND (reference sequence). The V segment lost 7 bases and the J segment 1 base; nucleotides outside the gene matches: 6. The CDR3 is 16 amino acids. The CDR3 sequence: CASTSGRPRSYNEQFF. Here the CDR3 DNA reads TGTGCCAGTACTAGCGGGAGGCCTCGGTCCTACAATGAGCAGTTCTTC.

This chain links TRBV6-1 with TRBJ1-1; D gene unclear. Trimming removed 6 bases from V and 5 bases from J, with 19 bases in between. CDR1 and CDR2 (germline): MNHNS, SASEGT. The CDR3 runs 15 residues. The CDR3 coding sequence is TGTGCCAGCAGCGTCCAAGCCCTTAGAGGGACTGAAGCTTTCTTT. Its protein product is CASSVQALRGTEAFF.

Only a few counts were recorded for this clone. This chain links TRBV30 with TRBJ1-2, with no clear D. Germline V gene sequence: CDR1 GTSNPN, CDR2 SVGIG (reference sequence). Trimming shortened V by 7 bases and J by 5 bases, and 11 bases separated the two germline ends. The length of the CDR3 is 11 residues. CDR3 DNA sequence: TGTGCCTCCTCTCGGGGTTATGGCTACACCTTC. Translated: CASSRGYGYTF. Drawing the rest from reference TRBV30 and TRBJ1-2, the complete variable domain is SQTIHQWPATLVQPVGSPLSLECTVEGTSNPNLYWYRQAAGRGLQLLFYSVGIGQISSEVPQNLSASRPQDRQFILSSKKLLLSDSGFYLCASSRGYGYTFGSGTRLTVV.

The chain recombines TRBV5-6 with TRBJ1-2, with D hard to call. Germline V CDR1 and CDR2: SGHDT, YYEEEE. Trimming removed 4 bases from V and 5 bases from J, with 15 bases in between. This CDR3 spans 14 amino acids. The CDR3 DNA reads TGTGCCAGCAGCCGAGGGCCCTCACCTTATGGCTACACCTTC. Its protein is CASSRGPSPYGYTF.

A note on this clone: This sample includes further DNA sequences coding for the same CDR3. The CDR3 DNA follows: TGTGCCAGCAGTGTCCAGGGAGGCGAGACCCAGTACTTC. This codes for CASSVQGGETQYF. The V call is TRBV2, the J call TRBJ2-5, with D possibly TRBD2 on 6 matching bases. Germline V gene sequence: CDR1 SNHLY, CDR2 FYNNEI. There are 13 residues in the CDR3. Trimming shortened V by 4 bases and J by 5 bases, and 11 bases separated the two germline ends. The full variable domain, in which reference TRBV2 and TRBJ2-5 provide the parts outside the CDR3, is EPEVTQTPSHQVTQMGQEVILRCVPISNHLYFYWYRQILGQKVEFLVSFYNNEISEKSEIFDDQFSVERPDGSNFTLKIRSTKLEDSAMYFCASSVQGGETQYFGPGTRLLVL.

Turning to this clone: The junction and the germline gene differ at one end; a read error may be behind it. The gene calls are TRBV6-5 and TRBJ1-1; D not resolved. CDR3 length equals 15 residues. The germline V gene encodes CDR1 MNHEY and CDR2 SVGAGI. The CDR3 nucleotides read TGTGCCAGCAGGTACTCGACTTTGGGAGACACTGAAGCTTTCTTT. It encodes CASRYSTLGDTEAFF.

This clone was counted only a few times. The chain couples TRBV7-2 to TRBJ2-3; possible D gene TRBD2, 6 bases. The V gene lost 5 bases and the J gene lost 2 bases, with 11 bases spanning the gap. Germline CDR1 is SGHTA and CDR2 is FQGNSA. This CDR3 is built from 14 residues. CDR3 bases: TGTGCCAGCAGCCCCGGGACTTACACAGATACGCAGTATTTT. As protein: CASSPGTYTDTQYF.

On this clone itself: This CDR3 is also generated by other DNA sequences in the sample. The V gene is TRBV7-2, the J gene TRBJ2-7; no reliable D call. Germline V gene lookup returns CDR1 SGHTA and CDR2 FQGNSA. The CDR3 runs 12 residues. Trimming removed 2 bases from V and 3 bases from J, with 5 bases in between. The DNA of the CDR3 is TGTGCCAGCAGCTTACGGAGCTACGAGCAGTACTTC. It specifies CASSLRSYEQYF.

This rearrangement joins TRBV7-9 to TRBJ2-2; TRBD1 matches at 9 bases. The CDR3 contains 14 residues. Per the germline V gene, CDR1 is SEHNR and CDR2 is FQNEAQ (reference sequence). The ends lost 7 bases at V and 7 bases at J; junction bases unmatched: 7. CDR3 sequence reads: CASISTGGGGELFF. The DNA of the CDR3 is TGTGCCAGCATTTCAACAGGGGGCGGCGGGGAGCTGTTTTTT. Full variable domain (missing parts from reference TRBV7-9 and TRBJ2-2): DTGVSQNPRHKITKRGQNVTFRCDPISEHNRLYWYRQTLGQGPEFLTYFQNEAQLEKSRLLSDRFSAERPKGSFSTLEIQRTEQGDSAMYLCASISTGGGGELFFGEGSRLTVL.

The V gene is TRBV5-4, the J gene TRBJ2-7, with 8 bases matching TRBD1. Germline V CDR1 and CDR2: SGHNT, YYREEE (reference sequence). The CDR3 runs to 13 residues. Trimming took 2 bases from V and 13 from J; bases not matched to a gene: 11. CDR3 in amino acids: CASSLAGQGSIYF. CDR3 in DNA: TGTGCCAGCAGCTTAGCCGGACAGGGTTCCATTTACTTC.

The genes are TRBV28 and TRBJ2-3; 8 bases line up with TRBD2. CDR1 is MDHEN, CDR2 SYDVKM, per germline. The CDR3 spans 16 residues. The ends lost 6 bases at V and 1 base at J; junction bases unmatched: 9. The CDR3 is CASRPAGVLGTDTQYF. The CDR3 DNA follows: TGTGCCAGCAGGCCAGCGGGAGTACTAGGCACAGATACGCAGTATTTT.

The V and J genes are TRBV6-5 and TRBJ2-7; the match to TRBD2 covers 10 bases. Per germline, CDR1 MNHEY and CDR2 SVGAGI. The CDR3 loop spans 16 amino acids. With V trimmed by 0 bases and J by 2 bases, 4 bases remained unmatched. The CDR3 DNA is TGTGCCAGCAGTTACTCGATAGCGGGGGGTACCTACGAGCAGTACTTC. It is translated as CASSYSIAGGTYEQYF.

V gene TRBV11-2 combines with J gene TRBJ2-1; TRBD2 matches 7 bases. The CDR3 sequence is 13 residues long. Unmatched junction bases numbered 6, after V lost 4 bases and J lost 9 bases. In germline, CDR1 is SGHAT, CDR2 FQNNGV. In DNA, the CDR3 is TGTGCCAGCAGCTCTGTGTGGGAGGGTGAGCAGTTCTTC. This translates into CASSSVWEGEQFF.

The sample holds a few counts of this clone. This rearrangement joins TRBV4-3 to TRBJ2-3, with a tentative D call TRBD2 (5 bases). The V and J ends lost 4 bases and 6 bases respectively, with 20 bases between them. The CDR3 length is 16 residues. Germline CDR1 reads LGHNA; CDR2 reads YSLEER. CDR3 protein: CASSPMGGLGTDTQYF. CDR3 coding DNA: TGCGCCAGCAGCCCTATGGGTGGACTGGGAACGGATACGCAGTATTTT.

This clone appeared a few times. The chain employs TRBV30 and TRBJ1-6; TRBD1 is a possible D gene (6 bases). V was cut by 3 bases and J by 11 bases, with 11 bases left in between. Germline lookup yields CDR1 GTSNPN and CDR2 SVGIG (reference sequence). The CDR3 length is 12 residues. CDR3 sequence reads: CAWRNRVAPLHF. The CDR3 nucleotides are TGTGCCTGGAGGAACAGGGTTGCACCCCTCCACTTT.

This clone has just a few counts. The V gene is TRBV28, the J gene TRBJ2-7; the match to TRBD2 covers 8 bases. With 2 bases clipped from V and 2 bases from J, the junction kept 5 bases outside the gene matches. Per the germline V gene, CDR1 is MDHEN and CDR2 is SYDVKM. CDR3 length equals 15 residues. DNA of the CDR3: TGTGCCAGCAGTTTAGCGGGGGGCTTAACCTACGAGCAGTACTTC. Its translation: CASSLAGGLTYEQYF.

This chain joins TRBV30 and TRBJ1-1; 7 nucleotides match TRBD1. Germline V gene sequence: CDR1 GTSNPN, CDR2 SVGIG (reference sequence). V dropped 4 bases and J dropped 2; count of bases not matched to a gene: 10. The CDR3 consists of 15 residues. The CDR3 here is CAWTRPRQGNTEAFF. The CDR3 nucleotides are TGTGCCTGGACCCGGCCACGACAGGGTAACACTGAAGCTTTCTTT.

This chain uses TRBV19 with TRBJ1-1; 11 bases are a match to TRBD1. Germline V gives CDR1 LNHDA, CDR2 SQIVND (reference sequence). J lost 3 bases, V lost 6 bases, and 6 bases had no gene match. The CDR3 is 15 amino acids. This chain's CDR3 is CASRDRGRSDTEAFF. CDR3 bases: TGTGCCAGTAGGGACAGGGGGCGGTCGGACACTGAAGCTTTCTTT. The whole variable domain, filled in from reference TRBV19 and TRBJ1-1, reads DGGITQSPKYLFRKEGQNVTLSCEQNLNHDAMYWYRQDPGQGLRLIYYSQIVNDFQKGDIAEGYSVSREKKESFPLTVTSAQKNPTAFYLCASRDRGRSDTEAFFGQGTRLTVV.

This clone showed up just once. The J gene is TRBJ1-5, the V gene TRBV2, with D possibly being TRBD1 (6 bases). CDR1 and CDR2 from the germline V gene are SNHLY and FYNNEI. Trimming cost V 5 bases and J 6 bases, with 14 bases left between them. CDR3 length: 14 amino acids. The CDR3 sequence: CASSPTGFVQPQHF. The DNA for the CDR3 is TGTGCCAGCAGTCCCACAGGGTTTGTTCAGCCCCAGCATTTT.

The J gene is TRBJ2-5, the V gene TRBV7-9; 7 nucleotides align to TRBD2. V trimming: 3 bases; J trimming: 2 bases; junction bases outside the gene matches: 3. This CDR3 has 14 amino acids. Per the germline V gene, CDR1 is SEHNR and CDR2 is FQNEAQ (reference sequence). The CDR3 sequence: CASSLGGLQETQYF. Written as DNA, the CDR3 is TGTGCCAGCAGCTTGGGGGGACTACAAGAGACCCAGTACTTC.

The J gene is TRBJ1-1, the V gene TRBV2; D might be TRBD1 (6 bases). This CDR3 contains 15 residues. Trimming took off 7 bases at V and 3 bases at J, with 18 bases between the two ends. The germline CDR1 and CDR2 sequences are SNHLY and FYNNEI. CDR3 DNA: TGTGCCAGCACCACAGGGATGGGGTCCGACACTGAAGCTTTCTTT. It codes for CASTTGMGSDTEAFF.

This chain uses TRBV11-2 with TRBJ2-7; D possibly corresponds to TRBD1 (6 bases). V gave up 5 bases and J gave up 6 bases, with 17 bases separating them. CDR3 length equals 14 residues. The germline V gene encodes CDR1 SGHAT and CDR2 FQNNGV. The CDR3 DNA reads TGTGCCAGCAGCCTACTAGAGGGGGTAGGCGAGCAGTACTTC. Encoded protein: CASSLLEGVGEQYF.

This clone was found many times. This chain joins TRBV15 and TRBJ2-5; TRBD1 agrees at 8 bases. The CDR3 has 17 residues. In germline, CDR1 is LNHNV, CDR2 YYDKDF (reference sequence). V shed 4 bases, J shed 5 bases, and the junction held 15 bases outside the gene matches. This CDR3 reads CATSTNPDRAWLETQYF. In DNA, the CDR3 is TGTGCCACCAGCACCAACCCGGACAGGGCATGGTTGGAGACCCAGTACTTC. Variable domain in full (rest from reference TRBV15 and TRBJ2-5): DAMVIQNPRYQVTQFGKPVTLSCSQTLNHNVMYWYQQKSSQAPKLLFHYYDKDFNNEADTPDNFQSRRPNTSFCFLDIRSPGLGDTAMYLCATSTNPDRAWLETQYFGPGTRLLVL.

This clone was counted ten times or more. The chain carries TRBV7-2 and TRBJ2-1; D may be TRBD2 (6 bases). Trimming stripped 7 bases from V and 5 bases from J, with 12 bases between. Germline V gene data show CDR1 as SGHTA and CDR2 as FQGNSA. The CDR3 is 13 amino acids. The CDR3 loop is CASTPGLNNEQFF. The CDR3 DNA is TGTGCCAGCACCCCGGGACTGAACAATGAGCAGTTCTTC.

The chain carries TRBV29-1 and TRBJ2-7, with D perhaps TRBD1 (6 bases). V shed 4 bases and J shed 5 bases, with 9 bases lying between them. Germline V lookup: CDR1 SQVTM, CDR2 ANQGSEA. This CDR3 is 11 amino acids long. The CDR3 DNA sequence: TGCAGCGTTGCTGAGGGGGACGAGCAGTACTTC. This codes for CSVAEGDEQYF.

This clone showed up just a few times. The chain couples TRBV5-5 to TRBJ2-3; unclear D gene. The CDR3 is made up of 15 amino acids. Trimming stripped 2 bases from V and 5 bases from J, with 15 bases between. In germline, CDR1 is SGHKS, CDR2 YYEKEE (reference sequence). The CDR3 region is CASSLQSPSLDTQYF. CDR3 DNA sequence: TGTGCCAGCAGCTTACAATCCCCCAGTCTAGATACGCAGTATTTT.

Comment on this clone: Other DNA sequences in the same sample also yield this CDR3. The rearrangement uses TRBV29-1 and TRBJ1-1; possible D gene TRBD1, 5 bases. The V gene lost 4 bases and the J gene lost 5 bases, with 14 bases spanning the gap. CDR1 and CDR2 from the germline V gene are SQVTM and ANQGSEA. The CDR3 covers 13 residues. CDR3 protein: CSVGLGQGTEAFF. The CDR3 region has the DNA TGCAGCGTTGGTTTAGGGCAGGGAACTGAAGCTTTCTTT.